This T cell receptor beta chain was identified in a study of spatial heterogeneity in lung cancer. Study-level points and caveats: Within tumors, counts of expanded alpha and beta TCRs tracked tumor mutation counts.

Trimming removed 7 bases from V and 0 bases from J, with 13 bases in between. CDR1 is SNHLY and CDR2 is FYNNEI in the germline V gene. The CDR3 totals 15 residues. This clonotype qualifies as large. Its antigen is undetermined. TCRdb re-derived calls from the 5' RACE reads in MiXCR, one entry per CDR3 protein. The sample has under 3,000 distinct CDR3 sequences, 1.2% to 1.5% seen once. This sample's time point: sample taken at primary tumor resection. There were 65 or so donors, all of them untreated patients with early-stage non-small cell lung cancer. This chain uses TRBV2 with TRBJ2-4; D remains ambiguous. The origin of this receptor is a male donor with early-stage non-small cell lung cancer. This material consisted of lung tumor tissue, taken at surgery. The DNA of the CDR3 is TGTGCCAGCAAGACGGAGATCATAGCCAAAAACATTCAGTACTTC. Residues: CASKTEIIAKNIQYF.